This T cell receptor (beta chain) was captured by sequencing in a study of T cells in Graves' hyperthyroidism and ophthalmopathy. General study findings and limits: Researchers found most expanded thyroid clonotypes above 0.001 in blood as well.

Over 18 months, lack of ophthalmopathy progression marked Graves' hyperthyroidism as stable. This sample holds PBMCs from approximately 9 ml fresh peripheral blood. This CDR3 is 13 amino acids long. Trimming left V 3 bases short and J 6 bases short, with 11 bases between. Germline V lookup: CDR1 LGHDT, CDR2 YNNKEL (reference sequence). Amplification yielded TCR beta CDR3 regions, with RNA transcripts as the source. The HTBI primer set served for first-round RT-PCR of the TCR CDR3. TCRdb fed the multiplex PCR reads into MiXCR, producing one record per CDR3 protein. The repertoire has about 200,000 distinct CDR3 sequences, around 17% of them found once; the top ten carry 53%. This clonotype has at least ten counts. The antigen remains undetermined.

This chain uses TRBV3-1 with TRBJ1-2; D is ambiguous. The receptor was derived from a woman in her fifties or sixties with Graves' hyperthyroidism. The specimen was blood. For the CDR3, the DNA is TGTGCCAGCAGCCAGAGGGAATTGGATGGCTACACCTTC. Amino acids: CASSQRELDGYTF.